This T cell receptor beta chain originates from a study of T-cell reconstitution after alpha-beta-depleted transplantation in children. This clonotype was detected a few times. Library preparation (for TCRbeta) was performed with unique molecular identifiers. TCRdb reprocessed the PCR reads via MiXCR and lists one record per CDR3 protein. The sample records approximately 1,000,000 distinct CDR3 sequences, less than 30% being singletons. The CDR3 runs 16 residues. V lost 0 bases and J 7 bases, leaving 16 bases between the germline ends. The origin of this receptor is a boy under three years old who had a stem cell transplant for SCID, so the T cells may come from the graft donor. J is TRBJ2-2 and V is TRBV5-7; a possible D gene is TRBD2 (5 bases). TRBV5-7 is known as an ORF, though its function is uncertain. The sequencing used PBMCs, mostly from graft donor cells, collected 360 days after TCRalphabeta/CD19-depleted stem cell transplant. The CDR3 loop reads CASSLAMGRRDGELFF. Written as DNA, the CDR3 is TGTGCCAGCAGCTTGGCCATGGGCCGACGGGACGGGGAGCTGTTTTTT.